This is a list of T cell receptor beta chains from one sample in a study of cytomegalovirus exposure and HLA in healthy donors. Clones were read by immunoSEQ multiplex PCR, and TCRdb kept only the in-frame ones, dropping some. This sample has tens of thousands of clones; 70% to 85% occur once, and the top ten carry 2.5% to 3%. Sequencing used PBMCs. The receptors were gathered from a man in his fifties or sixties in good health and CMV-seronegative. Each CDR3 is given without its conserved first and last residue.

J	V	CDR3
TRBJ1-2	TRBV7-9	ASSLLAGGGYT
TRBJ1-1	TRBV5-1	ASSISGDSMNTEAF
TRBJ1-6	TRBV9	ASSVEGQRDSPLH
TRBJ2-5	TRBV7-9	ASSFRQIQETQY
TRBJ2-7	TRBV14	ASSTGGRFYEQY
TRBJ2-3	TRBV2	ASSGGERGISTDTQY
TRBJ2-4	TRBV19	ASRVFGGDAKNIQY
TRBJ1-4	TRBV19	ASSIGQGAISEKLF
TRBJ1-2	TRBV10-2	ASSLPGYGYT
TRBJ1-5	TRBV16	AITARADQPQH
TRBJ2-3	TRBV7-2	ASSPRLATTDTQY
TRBJ1-2	TRBV11-2	ASSTRDRDYGYT
TRBJ2-2	TRBV28	ASSNSQGAAGELF
TRBJ2-4	TRBV29-1	SVEILAKNIQY
TRBJ1-6	TRBV30	AWSVSQGSSSPLH
TRBJ2-1	TRBV28	ASTPGGAGLPHNEQF
TRBJ1-1	TRBV27	ASSPRTLHGTEAF
TRBJ2-2	TRBV7-6	ASSLAVAQRGTNTGELF
TRBJ2-7	TRBV7-8	ASSLSTGVDEQY
TRBJ2-5	TRBV6-4	ASSALAGVQETQY
TRBJ2-7	TRBV7-6	ASSSKDSGEQY
TRBJ2-7	TRBV7-2	ASSLSRGIDEQY
TRBJ1-1	TRBV4-1	ASSHIRARDRGVEAF
TRBJ1-4	TRBV30	AWGDRRGEKLF
TRBJ2-1	TRBV10-3	AISDPGGEQF
TRBJ1-6	TRBV28	ASSSLGQFSPLH
TRBJ2-1	TRBV29-1	SVGSAGGSYNEQF
TRBJ2-6	TRBV7-3	ASSLKGQGATGANVLT
TRBJ1-6	TRBV4-1	ASRDRDSPLH
TRBJ1-5	TRBV5-4	ASSWGPGGNQPQH
TRBJ1-4	TRBV18	ASSPTTANEKLF
TRBJ1-1	TRBV7-2	ASSSRVPEAF
TRBJ1-2	TRBV27	ASSLGARANYGYT
TRBJ1-6	TRBV11-2	ASSLDHTGDPYNSPLH
TRBJ2-3	TRBV5-1	ASSLLTGGSTDTQY
TRBJ2-7	TRBV9	ASSASGGGQLQY
TRBJ1-3	TRBV28	ASSPRGVRNTIY
TRBJ1-2	TRBV7-2	ASSLQGAYGYT
TRBJ2-3	TRBV4-2	ASRQTGTPTQY
TRBJ1-4	TRBV19	ASSRTALATNEKLF
TRBJ1-4	TRBV9	ASSVGAGGNEKLF
TRBJ2-7	TRBV2	ASSLSYEQY
TRBJ1-2	TRBV6-5	ASSYSRGGYT
TRBJ2-5	TRBV10-3	AISEGGIETQY
TRBJ1-3	TRBV6-1	ASRKQGFGGNTIY
TRBJ1-1	TRBV29-1	SVSRTQNTEAF
TRBJ2-1	TRBV6-6	ASSQTAYNEQF
TRBJ2-5	TRBV6-1	ASSRGSGSETQY
TRBJ2-3	TRBV4-1	ASQGAGDTQY